These 14 T cell receptor beta chains share one sample of origin, sequenced in a study of brain metastases from non-small cell lung cancer. Measured with immunoSEQ multiplex PCR; TCRdb has only the in-frame clones, and not every one. This table has fewer than 2,500 clones, roughly nine tenths appearing once. Sequenced input: primary lung tumor tissue. These receptors were taken from a donor older than 35 with non-small cell lung cancer.

The chain employs TRBV6-2 or TRBV6-3 and TRBJ2-1; D gene ambiguous. CDR3 length equals 13 residues. Trimming cost V 4 bases and J 2 bases, with 6 bases left between them. Germline CDR1 MNHEY, CDR2 SVGEGT. Here the CDR3 reads CASSSYAYNEQFF. Written as DNA, the CDR3 is TGTGCCAGCAGTTCTTACGCCTACAATGAGCAGTTCTTC.

The gene calls are TRBV5-1 and TRBJ2-5, with a possible D match to TRBD2 (6 bases). Germline loops: CDR1 SGHRS, CDR2 YFSETQ. The CDR3 length is 15 residues. V lost 2 bases, J lost 2 bases, and 13 bases lay in between. CDR3 coding DNA: TGCGCCAGCAGCTTTGGAGGGCTGGGACAAGAGACCCAGTACTTC. It yields the protein CASSFGGLGQETQYF.

V gene TRBV14 combines with J gene TRBJ2-3; the D is unclear. V lost 1 base, J lost 5 bases, and 16 bases lay in between. The CDR3 sequence is 16 residues long. From germline, CDR1 is SGHDN and CDR2 FVKESK. The CDR3 DNA reads as TGTGCCAGCAGCCAAGGGCCTAACCATAATTTAGATACGCAGTATTTT. It encodes CASSQGPNHNLDTQYF.

This sequence joins TRBV6-5 and TRBJ1-2; D gene unclear. The CDR3 is 11 amino acids. V dropped 8 bases and J dropped 4 bases, with 8 bases sitting between them. Germline V gene lookup returns CDR1 MNHEY and CDR2 SVGAGI. Here the CDR3 DNA reads TGTGCCAGCCGGTGGTTCTATGGCTACACCTTC. It specifies CASRWFYGYTF.

The genes are TRBV15 and TRBJ1-4, with TRBD1 identical over 8 bases. Germline CDR1 LNHNV, CDR2 YYDKDF (reference sequence). Trimming cost V 1 base and J 7 bases; bases outside gene matches: 14. The CDR3 runs 18 residues. The CDR3 region is CATSRVAGGAQLCEKLFF. CDR3 coding DNA: TGTGCCACCAGCAGAGTGGCAGGGGGCGCGCAGCTATGTGAAAAACTGTTTTTT.

This chain joins TRBV29-1 and TRBJ2-1; 8 bases are a match to TRBD2. Germline V gene sequence: CDR1 SQVTM, CDR2 ANQGSEA. The V and J ends lost 4 bases and 3 bases, in that order; junction bases with no gene match: 2. The CDR3 is 13 residues long. CDR3 region: CSVGRGGYNEQFF. The CDR3 region has the DNA TGCAGCGTTGGCCGGGGGGGCTACAATGAGCAGTTCTTC.

The rearrangement joins TRBV5-6 to TRBJ1-1, with D hard to call. Trimming cost V 1 base and J 0 bases, with 4 bases left between them. The CDR3 has 13 amino acids. Germline values: CDR1 SGHDT, CDR2 YYEEEE. This CDR3 reads CASSLPMNTEAFF. DNA of the CDR3: TGTGCCAGCAGCTTGCCCATGAACACTGAAGCTTTCTTT.

The rearrangement links TRBV2 to TRBJ2-5, with 14 bases aligning to TRBD2. The CDR3 is 16 amino acids. The junction had 7 bases not matched to a gene; V was cut back by 6 bases and J by 4 bases. Germline V gene sequence: CDR1 SNHLY, CDR2 FYNNEI. The CDR3 reads CASSRAGLAGGETQYF. CDR3 coding DNA: TGTGCCAGCAGCAGAGCAGGACTAGCGGGAGGAGAGACCCAGTACTTC.

This clone appeared a single time. This rearrangement joins TRBV6-5 to TRBJ1-1; 7 bases line up with TRBD1. This CDR3 comprises 13 residues. Per germline, CDR1 MNHEY and CDR2 SVGAGI. V was pared by 8 bases and J by 11 bases, with 14 bases of the junction left unmatched. The CDR3 DNA follows: TGTGCCAGCCCGGGACAGTCGCTAAGAGGGGCTTTCTTT. Its protein product is CASPGQSLRGAFF.

V and J are TRBV7-9 and TRBJ1-6; TRBD1 matches 7 bases. The CDR3 is made up of 16 amino acids. The junction had 4 bases not matched to a gene; V was cut back by 1 base and J by 4 bases. Germline V lookup: CDR1 SEHNR, CDR2 FQNEAQ (reference sequence). The CDR3 DNA reads as TGTGCCAGCAGCTTAGGGACAGGTTTTTATAATTCACCCCTCCACTTT. Encoded protein: CASSLGTGFYNSPLHF. The whole variable domain, filled in from reference TRBV7-9 and TRBJ1-6, reads DTGVSQNPRHKITKRGQNVTFRCDPISEHNRLYWYRQTLGQGPEFLTYFQNEAQLEKSRLLSDRFSAERPKGSFSTLEIQRTEQGDSAMYLCASSLGTGFYNSPLHFGNGTRLTVT.

This clone has only one observation. The chain joins TRBV6-2 or TRBV6-3 to TRBJ2-6; D gene ambiguous. V was trimmed by 2 bases and J by 1 base, leaving 12 bases between them. From germline, CDR1 is MNHEY and CDR2 SVGEGT. CDR3 length equals 17 residues. CDR3 DNA: TGTGCCAGCAGTTACCTCCCTCCCGGGTCTGGGGCCAACGTCCTGACTTTC. This gives the protein CASSYLPPGSGANVLTF.

This sequence joins TRBV28 and TRBJ1-1, with 8 bases fitting TRBD1. CDR3 size: 15 residues. Trimming at V came to 6 bases and at J to 10 bases, leaving 16 bases not matched to a gene. Germline V lookup: CDR1 MDHEN, CDR2 SYDVKM. The DNA of the CDR3 is TGTGCCAGCAGCCCTCTGGACAGGGAGGGAGTTGGAGCTTTCTTT. It is translated as CASSPLDREGVGAFF.

The V call is TRBV2, the J call TRBJ1-6; D unresolved. V was trimmed by 6 bases and J by 2 bases, leaving 5 bases between them. CDR1 and CDR2 from the germline V gene are SNHLY and FYNNEI. The CDR3 is made up of 13 amino acids. The CDR3 sequence is CASRGAYNSPLHF. The CDR3 bases are TGTGCCAGCAGGGGTGCCTATAATTCACCCCTCCACTTT.

The chain uses TRBV6-2 or TRBV6-3 and TRBJ2-2; D possibly matches TRBD1 or TRBD2 (5 bases each). Per the germline V gene, CDR1 is MNHEY and CDR2 is SVGEGT. The CDR3 contains 14 residues. Trimming removed 5 bases from V and 5 bases from J, with 12 bases in between. The CDR3 spells CASSRQGDTGELFF. CDR3 DNA sequence: TGTGCCAGCAGTAGGCAGGGAGATACCGGGGAGCTGTTTTTT.